This record concerns one T cell receptor beta chain sequence. Its target antigen remains unknown. One base away there is no much larger clone; base qualities are not given. V and J are truncated by 3 bases and 6 bases respectively, leaving an intervening sequence of 13 bases. From the germline V gene (reference sequence), CDR1 is GTSNPN and CDR2 is SVGIG. The CDR3, from cysteine to phenylalanine, totals 13 residues. The entry retains the CDR3 DNA only, 39 bases that are in frame from base 1. TCR CDR3 regions were amplified from genomic DNA by multiplex PCR using the deep immunoSEQ assay. Extracted genomic DNA from each cell subset was spread evenly across all wells of several immunoSEQ 96-well plates, with each plate serving as a replicate. For sorted subsets, approximately 210 ng genomic DNA, equal to 30,000 to 35,000 T cell genomes, was loaded into each replicate PCR. Purified libraries were measured with a Qubit 3.0 fluorometer, size-checked on a Bioanalyzer 2100, and measured again with the KAPA Library Quantification kit. Each immunoSEQ 96-well plate was sequenced on its own single-read 150-cycle Illumina NextSeq 550 flow cell. In the original analysis: The immunoSEQ output contained only junctional sequences without quality scores, so filtering could not match that applied to full-length reads. Sequences were annotated with PyIR, a Python wrapper for IgBLAST v1.9, and V/J genes and CDR3 were assigned using IMGT germline references. Reads were filtered out if the reads had weak V/J assignments (E-value above 1e-6), no CDR3, stop codons, out-of-frame junctions, or ambiguous translated residues. V3J clonotypes were defined by identical inferred V gene, J gene, and CDR3 amino acid sequence. Percentage overlap between repertoires was computed as shared unique clonotypes divided by the size of the smaller repertoire. Richness of each repertoire was evaluated using RTK rarefaction, the Chao1 estimator, and Recon v2.1 estimates of unobserved clonotypes. Generation probabilities for all TCRbeta clonotypes obtained by the gDNA method from a handful of donors were computed using OLGA. TCRdb took over this immuneACCESS table, retaining in-frame rearrangements with V and J assigned. Such tables are incomplete; in checked studies, under half of the missing clones stem from an unresolved V gene, and the remainder is unexplained. V and J calls and clone size are as listed in that table; D and trimming were resolved from the DNA. Present in this sample are over 2 million clones, approximately 95% of which were seen just once. In total, the top ten clones hold more than 0.1% of the sample.

The sample belongs to a study of shared clonotypes between healthy human individuals (dated by TCRdb to 2018 to 2020). With respect to the entire study: A few men and a couple of women, aged 18 to 49 years, made up the cohort. Per donor, three plates each were used for CD4 naive and CD4 memory, two for CD8 naive, and one for CD8 memory. To estimate repertoire size and how much clonotype sharing occurs between individuals, the study deeply sequenced the blood TCR repertoires of roughly 5 healthy adults. To increase sequencing depth and limit assay-specific biases, TCR repertoire library preparation and sequencing were carried out by different laboratories using diverse techniques. Per donor, leukapheresis produced somewhere between about 0.94 and 9.5 billion PBMCs.

Healthy HIV-negative adults with no recently reported acute infections or vaccinations were included as donors. Every donor was a Caucasian adult living in Nashville, Tennessee, USA. CD4+ T cells were enriched through magnetic negative selection, after which naive cells were positively selected on CD45RA and the remaining negative fraction served as the memory subset. Blood was obtained by leukapheresis, after which PBMCs were separated by Ficoll-Histopaque density gradient centrifugation and cryopreserved in liquid nitrogen vapor phase. Analytical flow cytometry was used to check the purity and quantity of every magnetically sorted T cell population. Each sorted fraction had its genomic DNA isolated and then quantified by UV absorbance on a Nanodrop 2000c. Study-level results and caveats: Because the study included only a small number of donors, the genetic and exposure-history diversity represented was limited. Even with the large sequencing depth, rarefaction of the sorted-subset datasets indicated that sequencing was incomplete. Naive subsets generally had larger estimated clonotype richness than memory subsets did. Across a few donors, 5% to 6% of naive CD4, 3% to 3.5% of naive CD8, 2% to 2.5% of memory CD4, and around 0.4% of memory CD8 clonotypes were shared. Only blood was sampled, and tissue TCR repertoires likely differ from those in blood. Based on pairwise subsampling, the degree of clonotype sharing among donors was expected to be affected by sequencing depth. Compared with non-shared clonotypes, the clonotypes found in all four sorted-subset donors had higher generation probabilities.

Input material: naive CD4+ T cells sorted from blood. Reading the label with the study, this specimen's cell subset or site is: CD45RA+ positively selected. This TCR was recovered from a young man in good health. The sequence links TRBV30 to TRBJ2-3, with TRBD2 perhaps the D gene, on 6 matching bases. The base sequence is TGTGCCTGGAGGTGGGGAGGAGCGGATACGCAGTATTTT. Translated, it reads CAWRWGGADTQYF.